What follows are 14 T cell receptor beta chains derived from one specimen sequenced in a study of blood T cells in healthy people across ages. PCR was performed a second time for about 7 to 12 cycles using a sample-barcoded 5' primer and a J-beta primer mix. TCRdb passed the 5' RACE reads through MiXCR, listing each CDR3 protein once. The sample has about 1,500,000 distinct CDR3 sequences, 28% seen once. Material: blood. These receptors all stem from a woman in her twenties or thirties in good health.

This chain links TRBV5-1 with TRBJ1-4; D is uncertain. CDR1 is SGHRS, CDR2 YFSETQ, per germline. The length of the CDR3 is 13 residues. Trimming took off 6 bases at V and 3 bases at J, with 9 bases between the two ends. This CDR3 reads CASKLGSNEKLFF. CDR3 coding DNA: TGCGCCAGCAAGTTGGGGTCTAATGAAAAACTGTTTTTT.

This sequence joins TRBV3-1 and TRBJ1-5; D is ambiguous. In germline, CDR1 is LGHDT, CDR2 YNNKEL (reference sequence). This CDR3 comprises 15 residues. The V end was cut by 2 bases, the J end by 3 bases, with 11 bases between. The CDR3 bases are TGTGCCAGCAGCCAAACCCGGGGTTCCAATCAGCCCCAGCATTTT. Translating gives CASSQTRGSNQPQHF.

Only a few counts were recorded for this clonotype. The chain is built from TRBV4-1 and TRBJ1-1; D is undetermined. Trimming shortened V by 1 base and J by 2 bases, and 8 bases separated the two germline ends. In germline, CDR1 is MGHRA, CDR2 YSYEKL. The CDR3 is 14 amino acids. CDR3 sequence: CASSQVGPNTEAFF. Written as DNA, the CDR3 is TGCGCCAGCAGCCAAGTCGGACCAAACACTGAAGCTTTCTTT.

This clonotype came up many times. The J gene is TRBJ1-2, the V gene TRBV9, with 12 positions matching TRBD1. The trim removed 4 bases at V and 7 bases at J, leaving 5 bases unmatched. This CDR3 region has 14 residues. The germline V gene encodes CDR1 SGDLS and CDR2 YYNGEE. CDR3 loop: CASSKGQGALGYTF. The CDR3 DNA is TGTGCCAGCAGCAAGGGACAGGGGGCGCTTGGCTACACCTTC.

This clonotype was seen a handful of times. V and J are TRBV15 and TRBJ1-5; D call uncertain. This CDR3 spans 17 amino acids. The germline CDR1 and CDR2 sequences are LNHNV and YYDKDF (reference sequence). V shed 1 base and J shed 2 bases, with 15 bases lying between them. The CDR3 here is CATSRVTESQRNQPQHF. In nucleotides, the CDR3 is TGTGCCACCAGCAGAGTTACAGAATCGCAGCGCAATCAGCCCCAGCATTTT.

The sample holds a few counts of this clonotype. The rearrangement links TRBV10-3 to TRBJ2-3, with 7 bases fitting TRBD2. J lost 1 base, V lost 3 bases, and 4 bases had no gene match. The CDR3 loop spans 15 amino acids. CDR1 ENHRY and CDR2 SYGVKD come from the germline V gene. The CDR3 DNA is TGTGCCATCAGTGACTCAAGCGGGGGCACAGATACGCAGTATTTT. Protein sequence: CAISDSSGGTDTQYF.

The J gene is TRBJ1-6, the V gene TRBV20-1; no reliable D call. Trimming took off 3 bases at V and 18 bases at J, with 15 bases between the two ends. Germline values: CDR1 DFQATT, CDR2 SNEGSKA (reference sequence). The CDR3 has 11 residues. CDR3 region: CSASDEFTPHF. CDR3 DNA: TGCAGTGCTAGTGACGAATTCACCCCCCACTTT.

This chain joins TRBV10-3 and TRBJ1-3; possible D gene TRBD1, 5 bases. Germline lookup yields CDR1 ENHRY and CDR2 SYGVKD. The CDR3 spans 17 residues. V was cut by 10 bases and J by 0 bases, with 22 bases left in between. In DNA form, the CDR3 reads TGTGCCACAAATACCGCTAACAGGATGAGCTCTGGAAACACCATATATTTT. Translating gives CATNTANRMSSGNTIYF.

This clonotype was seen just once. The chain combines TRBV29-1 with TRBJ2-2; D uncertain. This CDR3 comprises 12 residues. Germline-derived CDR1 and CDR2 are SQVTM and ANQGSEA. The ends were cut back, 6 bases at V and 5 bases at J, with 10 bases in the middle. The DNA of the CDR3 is TGCAGCGTCCTACCCCCGACCGGGGAGCTGTTTTTT. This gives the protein CSVLPPTGELFF.

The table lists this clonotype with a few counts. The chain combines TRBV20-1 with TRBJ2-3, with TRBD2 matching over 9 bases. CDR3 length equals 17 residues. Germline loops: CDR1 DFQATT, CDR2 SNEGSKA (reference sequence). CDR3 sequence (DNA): TGCAATGCCAATACATACTCGACTAGCGGAACCTCAGATACGCAGTATTTT. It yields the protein CNANTYSTSGTSDTQYF.

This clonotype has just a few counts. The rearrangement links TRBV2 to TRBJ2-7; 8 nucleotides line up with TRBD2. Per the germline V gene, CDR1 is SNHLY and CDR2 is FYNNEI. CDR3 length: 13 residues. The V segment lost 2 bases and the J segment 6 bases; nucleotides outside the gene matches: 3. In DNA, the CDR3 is TGTGCCAGCAGTGAACGGGGGGGCCGCGAGCAGTACTTC. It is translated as CASSERGGREQYF.

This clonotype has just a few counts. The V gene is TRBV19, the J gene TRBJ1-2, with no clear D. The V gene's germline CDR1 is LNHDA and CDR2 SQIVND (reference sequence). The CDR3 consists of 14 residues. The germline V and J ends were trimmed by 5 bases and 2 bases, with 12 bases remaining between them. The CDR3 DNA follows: TGTGCCAGTAGTTCCCAGACGGAGAACTATGGCTACACCTTC. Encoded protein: CASSSQTENYGYTF.

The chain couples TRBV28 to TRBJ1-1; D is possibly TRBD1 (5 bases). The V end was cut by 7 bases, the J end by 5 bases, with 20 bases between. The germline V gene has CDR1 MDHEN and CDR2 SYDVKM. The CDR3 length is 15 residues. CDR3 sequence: CASMLPSVGGTEAFF. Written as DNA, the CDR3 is TGTGCCAGCATGCTCCCCTCGGTGGGGGGTACTGAAGCTTTCTTT. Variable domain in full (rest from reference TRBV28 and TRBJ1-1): DVKVTQSSRYLVKRTGEKVFLECVQDMDHENMFWYRQDPGLGLRLIYFSYDVKMKEKGDIPEGYSVSREKKERFSLILESASTNQTSMYLCASMLPSVGGTEAFFGQGTRLTVV.

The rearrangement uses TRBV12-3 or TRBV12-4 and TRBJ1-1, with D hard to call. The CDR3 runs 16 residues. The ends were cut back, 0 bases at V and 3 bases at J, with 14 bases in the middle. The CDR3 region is CASSLAPVGYYTEAFF. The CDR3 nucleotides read TGTGCCAGCAGTTTAGCGCCGGTGGGGTACTACACTGAAGCTTTCTTT.